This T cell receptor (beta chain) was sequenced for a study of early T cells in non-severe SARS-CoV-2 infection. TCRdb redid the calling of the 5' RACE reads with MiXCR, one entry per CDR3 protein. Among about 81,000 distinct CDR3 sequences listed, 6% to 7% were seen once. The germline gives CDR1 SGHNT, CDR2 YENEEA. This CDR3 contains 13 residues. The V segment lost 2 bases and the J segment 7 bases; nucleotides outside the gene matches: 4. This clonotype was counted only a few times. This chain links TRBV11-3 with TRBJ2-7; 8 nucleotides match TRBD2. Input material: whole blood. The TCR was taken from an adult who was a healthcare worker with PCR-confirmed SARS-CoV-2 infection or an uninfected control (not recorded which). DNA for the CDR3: TGTGCCAGCAGCTTATCCTCGGGAGGGGAGCAGTACTTC. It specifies CASSLSSGGEQYF.